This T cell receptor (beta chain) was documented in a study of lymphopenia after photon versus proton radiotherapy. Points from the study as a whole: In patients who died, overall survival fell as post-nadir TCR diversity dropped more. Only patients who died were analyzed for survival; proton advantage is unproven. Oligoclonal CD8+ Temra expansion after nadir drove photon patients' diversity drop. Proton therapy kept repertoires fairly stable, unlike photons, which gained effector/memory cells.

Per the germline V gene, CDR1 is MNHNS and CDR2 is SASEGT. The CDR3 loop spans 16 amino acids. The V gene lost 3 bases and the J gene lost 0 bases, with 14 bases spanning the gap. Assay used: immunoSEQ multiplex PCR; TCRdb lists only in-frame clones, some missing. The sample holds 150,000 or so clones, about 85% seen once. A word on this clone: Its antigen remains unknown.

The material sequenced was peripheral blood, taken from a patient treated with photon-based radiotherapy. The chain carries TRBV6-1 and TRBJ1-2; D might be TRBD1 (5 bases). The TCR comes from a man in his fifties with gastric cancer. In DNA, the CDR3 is TGTGCCAGCAGTGAGCCCGGACAAACAGCTAACTATGGCTACACCTTC. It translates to CASSEPGQTANYGYTF.